This record looks at one TCR beta chain sequence and its context. What it binds is unknown. Each donor's status was that of a healthy bone marrow donor. This sample stems from a study of cytomegalovirus exposure and HLA in healthy donors. PCR used 60 Vbeta primers and 13 Jbeta primers. Assay used: immunoSEQ multiplex PCR; TCRdb lists only in-frame clones, some missing. The data show roughly 120,000 clones, roughly 76% seen once. Study observations and caveats: TCR sequences were mostly rare, though some public TCRs occurred in many donors. TCR beta chains numbering some 160 were designated cytomegalovirus-associated.

Trimming stripped 5 bases from V and 1 base from J, with 11 bases between. Germline V gene data show CDR1 as SGHTA and CDR2 as FQGNSA. The CDR3 sequence is 14 residues long. The sample was PBMCs. The chain couples TRBV7-2 to TRBJ1-1; maybe TRBD1 (6 bases). This receptor was taken from a woman aged 55-69 years in good health and CMV-seropositive. The CDR3: CASSADRGNTEAFF. As DNA, the CDR3 is TGTGCCAGCAGCGCGGACAGAGGGAACACTGAAGCTTTCTTT.